This T cell receptor (beta chain) comes out of a study of beta chain features in type 1 diabetes. CDR3 length equals 11 residues. Germline V lookup: CDR1 SGHVS, CDR2 FNYEAQ. Study-wide findings and caveats: Moderate but significant shortening of TCRB CDR3s was recorded in all four CD4+ subsets from Type 1 diabetes patients.

This clone was picked up a small number of times. Its specificity is not known. What was sequenced were expressed TCRB transcripts, since all of the isolated RNA had been reverse transcribed. Assay: immunoSEQ multiplex PCR; the TCRdb copy retains only in-frame clones and omits some. The profile shows 300,000 or so clones, about 14% of them singletons. V usage is TRBV7-6 and J usage is TRBJ2-5; a possible D gene is TRBD2 (6 bases). This sequence was found in a woman aged 18-35 years with type 1 diabetes. Sequenced sample: naive CD4+ T cells from blood. The CDR3 coding sequence is TGTGGGTCGGGAGTGGGGGAGACCCAGTACTTC. This gives the protein CGSGVGETQYF. Looking up the rest from reference TRBV7-6 and TRBJ2-5 gives the full variable domain: GAGVSQSPRYKVTKRGQDVALRCDPISGHVSLYWYRQALGQGPEFLTYFNYEAQQDKSGLPNDRFSAERPEGSISTLTIQRTEQRDSAMYRCGSGVGETQYFGPGTRLLVL.